The 16 T cell receptor beta chains below were found in one sample sequenced in a study of blood T cells in healthy people across ages. Combining a sample-barcoded 5' primer with a J-beta primer mix, a second PCR ran for 7 to 11 cycles. Using its own MiXCR run on the 5' RACE reads, TCRdb lists one record per CDR3 protein. The sample holds over a million distinct CDR3 sequences, 40% to 45% seen once. The material sequenced was blood. These receptors all stem from a woman between 18 and 29 years old in good health.

In its sample, this clonotype was seen a few times. The V and J genes are TRBV29-1 and TRBJ1-4, with D hard to call. The CDR3 covers 14 residues. V lost 4 bases and J lost 3, with 12 bases in between. Looked up from germline, CDR1 is SQVTM and CDR2 is ANQGSEA. The CDR3 sequence is CSVGHRMSNEKLFF. The CDR3 bases are TGCAGCGTTGGTCACCGGATGTCTAATGAAAAACTGTTTTTT.

The chain joins TRBV27 to TRBJ2-7, with D uncertain. V lost 5 bases, J lost 4 bases, and 12 bases lay in between. Germline V CDR1 and CDR2: MNHEY, SMNVEV (reference sequence). This CDR3 has 13 residues. The CDR3 here is CASSVTYSYEQYF. The CDR3 region has the DNA TGTGCCAGCAGTGTCACTTATAGTTACGAGCAGTACTTC.

This clonotype has only a few counts. The genes are TRBV5-6 and TRBJ2-3, with D unclear. The length of the CDR3 is 12 residues. Germline V gives CDR1 SGHDT, CDR2 YYEEEE. V lost 4 bases to trimming and J lost 4 bases, with 7 bases between them. The DNA for the CDR3 is TGTGCCAGCAGCACGGACCCAGATACGCAGTATTTT. It translates to CASSTDPDTQYF.

This clonotype was counted a few times. V usage is TRBV7-2 and J usage is TRBJ2-5; 7 bases fit TRBD2. CDR1 SGHTA and CDR2 FQGNSA come from the germline V gene. This CDR3 is 13 amino acids long. With 6 bases clipped from V and 5 bases from J, the junction kept 6 bases outside the gene matches. CDR3 sequence (DNA): TGTGCCAGCAGACCGACTAGCTTTGAGACCCAGTACTTC. This gives the protein CASRPTSFETQYF.

The chain carries TRBV11-2 and TRBJ2-7; 9 positions match TRBD1. Germline lookup yields CDR1 SGHAT and CDR2 FQNNGV. V shed 5 bases and J 5 bases; nucleotides not matched to a gene: 10. This CDR3 region has 15 residues. Here the CDR3 DNA reads TGTGCCAGCAGCCACCGGGACAGGGATCTCAACGAGCAGTACTTC. Translation gives CASSHRDRDLNEQYF.

The chain joins TRBV11-2 to TRBJ1-2; D call uncertain. Trimming took off 4 bases at V and 8 bases at J, with 8 bases between the two ends. This CDR3 has 11 residues. In germline, CDR1 is SGHAT, CDR2 FQNNGV. The CDR3 DNA follows: TGTGCCAGCAGCTCCCTCGCGGGCTACACCTTC. Protein product: CASSSLAGYTF.

The chain employs TRBV29-1 and TRBJ1-1, with a weak D call TRBD1 (5 bases). Looked up from germline, CDR1 is SQVTM and CDR2 is ANQGSEA. Trimming removed 3 bases at V and 4 bases at J, with 6 bases between. The CDR3 is made up of 11 amino acids. The CDR3 loop is CSVDRVTEAFF. CDR3 DNA sequence: TGCAGCGTTGACAGGGTCACTGAAGCTTTCTTT.

V is TRBV28 and J is TRBJ2-7, with D possibly TRBD1 on 6 matching bases. The CDR3 sequence is 16 residues long. CDR1 and CDR2 from the germline V gene are MDHEN and SYDVKM. V was shortened by 2 bases and J by 7 bases, with 21 bases between the two germline ends. The CDR3 spells CASSLRGTYSYNEQYF. In nucleotides, the CDR3 is TGTGCCAGCAGTTTAAGGGGGACCTATTCCTACAATGAGCAGTACTTC. Full variable domain (rest looked up from reference TRBV28 and TRBJ2-7): DVKVTQSSRYLVKRTGEKVFLECVQDMDHENMFWYRQDPGLGLRLIYFSYDVKMKEKGDIPEGYSVSREKKERFSLILESASTNQTSMYLCASSLRGTYSYNEQYFGPGTRLTVT.

V gene TRBV5-1 combines with J gene TRBJ2-1; D uncertain. V lost 4 bases and J lost 0, with 11 bases in between. Germline loops: CDR1 SGHRS, CDR2 YFSETQ. The length of the CDR3 is 15 residues. CDR3 sequence (DNA): TGCGCCAGCAGCCAGACTTGGGACTCCTACAATGAGCAGTTCTTC. This codes for CASSQTWDSYNEQFF.

The V call is TRBV28, the J call TRBJ1-4; D remains ambiguous. The CDR3 covers 13 residues. Per germline, CDR1 MDHEN and CDR2 SYDVKM. Trimming stripped 6 bases from V and 8 bases from J, with 13 bases between. Written as DNA, the CDR3 is TGTGCCAGCAGCCTCCGGACCGAGGAAAAACTGTTTTTT. As protein: CASSLRTEEKLFF.

This clonotype turned up a few times. This sequence joins TRBV20-1 and TRBJ2-1; 16 bases fit TRBD2. Germline V gene lookup returns CDR1 DFQATT and CDR2 SNEGSKA (reference sequence). The CDR3 runs 15 residues. The ends lost 5 bases at V and 5 bases at J; junction bases unmatched: 3. CDR3 sequence reads: CSAGTSGGDDNEQFF. The CDR3 DNA sequence: TGCAGTGCTGGGACTAGCGGGGGGGACGACAATGAGCAGTTCTTC.

This clonotype was counted between two and nine times. This chain links TRBV6-2 or TRBV6-3 with TRBJ1-5; D gene uncertain. Trimming pared 7 bases from V and 6 bases from J, leaving 16 bases between. The CDR3 is 14 amino acids. Germline CDR1 MNHEY, CDR2 SVGEGT. CDR3 loop: CASKATSIRQPQHF. The CDR3 bases are TGTGCCAGCAAGGCGACGTCTATTCGTCAGCCCCAGCATTTT.

This rearrangement joins TRBV7-2 to TRBJ2-5; tentative D call: TRBD2 (6 bases). Germline V CDR1 and CDR2: SGHTA, FQGNSA. Trimming cost V 2 bases and J 5 bases, with 12 bases left between them. CDR3 length: 14 amino acids. The CDR3 DNA sequence: TGTGCCAGCAGCTTAAATTTCCGGGGGGAGACCCAGTACTTC. Amino acids: CASSLNFRGETQYF.

The chain joins TRBV7-6 to TRBJ1-2, with D possibly TRBD1 on 6 matching bases. Germline V gene sequence: CDR1 SGHVS, CDR2 FNYEAQ. V lost 10 bases and J 1 base, leaving 13 bases between the germline ends. CDR3 length: 13 residues. CDR3 in amino acids: CATTDRINYGYTF. DNA for the CDR3: TGTGCCACCACGGACAGAATTAACTATGGCTACACCTTC.

CDR3 nucleotide sequence: TGTGCCAGCAGTCCCCTGGCACAGTATGGCTACACCTTC. This codes for CASSPLAQYGYTF. The V call is TRBV12-3 or TRBV12-4, the J call TRBJ1-2, with no clear D. V was pared by 5 bases and J by 5 bases, with 12 bases between. The CDR3 is 13 residues long.

V usage is TRBV28 and J usage is TRBJ1-2; D is ambiguous. Trimming left V 8 bases short and J 8 bases short, with 21 bases between. Germline loops: CDR1 MDHEN, CDR2 SYDVKM. CDR3 length: 14 residues. The CDR3 spells CASFRRGLELGYTF. The CDR3 DNA reads TGTGCCAGCTTTAGGAGAGGGTTGGAGTTGGGCTACACCTTC.